The 20 T cell receptor beta chains listed next were all sequenced from one sample in a study of T cell responses to AZD1222 COVID-19 vaccine. Generated by immunoSEQ multiplex PCR, the TCRdb table keeps only in-frame clones and is missing some. This sample's clone table lists over 130,000 clones. The sequencing input was peripheral blood. The receptors stem from an adult in good health.

The chain carries TRBV2 and TRBJ1-2, with D possibly matching TRBD1 (6 bases). Trimming stripped 8 bases from V and 8 bases from J, with 15 bases between. Germline CDR1 SNHLY, CDR2 FYNNEI. This CDR3 has 12 amino acids. The CDR3 DNA sequence: TGTGCCAGCGTCGGGGGGCTGCACGGCTACACCTTC. Amino acid sequence: CASVGGLHGYTF.

V is TRBV4-3 and J is TRBJ2-1; tentatively, D is TRBD1 or TRBD2 (6 bases each). The V end was cut by 0 bases, the J end by 12 bases, with 15 bases between. Germline V gene sequence: CDR1 LGHNA, CDR2 YSLEER. The CDR3 covers 14 residues. Here the CDR3 reads CASSQDNDRGRQFF. In DNA, the CDR3 is TGCGCCAGCAGCCAAGATAACGACCGGGGGCGGCAGTTCTTC.

The chain couples TRBV9 to TRBJ2-2; D ambiguous. This CDR3 has 14 residues. CDR1 and CDR2 (germline): SGDLS, YYNGEE. Trimming shortened V by 3 bases and J by 5 bases, and 11 bases separated the two germline ends. The CDR3, as DNA: TGTGCCAGCAGCGCCCACACCAGTACCGGGGAGCTGTTTTTT. It yields the protein CASSAHTSTGELFF.

The J gene is TRBJ1-2, the V gene TRBV6-5; D gene unclear. This CDR3 region has 14 residues. Germline V CDR1 and CDR2: MNHEY, SVGAGI. V lost 6 bases and J lost 2, with 13 bases in between. DNA for the CDR3: TGTGCCAGCAGCAGGTCCCCGGGGAACTATGGCTACACCTTC. Protein: CASSRSPGNYGYTF.

The chain uses TRBV6-5 and TRBJ1-5; 7 bases align to TRBD1. The CDR3 covers 15 residues. Germline trimming cut 6 bases from V and 2 bases from J; bases unmatched to any gene: 7. Germline CDR1 reads MNHEY; CDR2 reads SVGAGI. CDR3 loop: CASSDRVPGNQPQHF. The CDR3 DNA reads TGTGCCAGCAGCGACAGGGTCCCAGGCAATCAGCCCCAGCATTTT.

The V and J genes are TRBV5-1 and TRBJ2-2, with D unresolved. Germline assignment: CDR1 SGHRS and CDR2 YFSETQ. The CDR3 extends over 14 amino acids. V gave up 2 bases and J gave up 1 base, with 6 bases separating them. CDR3 loop: CASSFGQNTGELFF. For the CDR3, the DNA is TGCGCCAGCAGCTTCGGGCAGAACACCGGGGAGCTGTTTTTT.

The chain joins TRBV30 to TRBJ1-5, with D unresolved. This CDR3 is built from 13 residues. Germline V gene sequence: CDR1 GTSNPN, CDR2 SVGIG (reference sequence). Trimming left V 1 base short and J 0 bases short, with 4 bases between. CDR3 sequence: CAWSENSNQPQHF. The CDR3 nucleotides read TGTGCCTGGAGTGAAAATAGCAATCAGCCCCAGCATTTT.

V and J are TRBV7-2 and TRBJ1-2; 7 positions agree with TRBD1. With V trimmed by 1 base and J by 4 bases, 6 bases remained unmatched. Looked up from germline, CDR1 is SGHTA and CDR2 is FQGNSA. This CDR3 contains 15 residues. Here the CDR3 reads CASSLVPGTAYGYTF. As DNA, the CDR3 is TGTGCCAGCAGCTTAGTTCCCGGGACAGCCTATGGCTACACCTTC.

The chain joins TRBV7-2 to TRBJ2-5; D unresolved. The CDR3 has 13 residues. The V and J ends lost 3 bases and 5 bases respectively, with 10 bases between them. Germline V gives CDR1 SGHTA, CDR2 FQGNSA. The CDR3 coding sequence is TGTGCCAGCAGCTTTGCCCCACGGGAGACCCAGTACTTC. As protein: CASSFAPRETQYF.

The chain is built from TRBV7-9 and TRBJ1-1; 7 positions match TRBD1. The CDR3 runs to 13 residues. Per the germline V gene, CDR1 is SEHNR and CDR2 is FQNEAQ (reference sequence). The V gene end was trimmed by 6 bases and the J gene end by 0 bases; junction bases not matched to a gene: 1. The CDR3 protein is CASRTGLNTEAFF. Written as DNA, the CDR3 is TGTGCCAGCAGGACAGGGTTGAACACTGAAGCTTTCTTT.

This sequence joins TRBV5-4 and TRBJ1-5; 8 bases line up with TRBD1. The V segment lost 0 bases and the J segment 7 bases; nucleotides outside the gene matches: 0. Germline V gene lookup returns CDR1 SGHNT and CDR2 YYREEE (reference sequence). This CDR3 has 13 residues. Here the CDR3 reads CASSLDRGQPQHF. The CDR3, as DNA: TGTGCCAGCAGCTTGGACAGGGGGCAGCCCCAGCATTTT.

This rearrangement joins TRBV5-5 to TRBJ1-1; D is unresolved. V lost 3 bases and J lost 4, with 13 bases in between. There are 14 residues in the CDR3. From germline, CDR1 is SGHKS and CDR2 YYEKEE (reference sequence). CDR3 nucleotides: TGTGCCAGCAGCTGGACGGAGGGAGGCACTGAAGCTTTCTTT. This translates into CASSWTEGGTEAFF.

The J gene is TRBJ1-5, the V gene TRBV6-5; D perhaps matches TRBD1 (5 bases). The CDR3 is 14 residues long. Germline values: CDR1 MNHEY, CDR2 SVGAGI. V dropped 2 bases and J dropped 7 bases, with 12 bases sitting between them. In nucleotides, the CDR3 is TGTGCCAGCAGTTACAACGGGGGAGCCCAGCCCCAGCATTTT. It yields the protein CASSYNGGAQPQHF.

The V and J genes are TRBV4-1 and TRBJ2-1, with TRBD1 identical over 8 bases. There are 16 residues in the CDR3. CDR1 and CDR2 from the germline V gene are MGHRA and YSYEKL. V lost 1 base, J lost 3 bases, and 5 bases stayed unmatched. Here the CDR3 reads CASSQADRDIYNEQFF. CDR3 DNA: TGCGCCAGCAGCCAAGCGGACAGGGACATCTACAATGAGCAGTTCTTC.

The chain joins TRBV28 to TRBJ1-5; D ambiguous. This CDR3 has 17 residues. Germline CDR1 MDHEN, CDR2 SYDVKM. Trimming shortened V by 3 bases and J by 0 bases, and 15 bases separated the two germline ends. The CDR3 spells CASSFTVGQNSNQPQHF. Here the CDR3 DNA reads TGTGCCAGCAGTTTTACCGTCGGGCAGAATAGCAATCAGCCCCAGCATTTT. Full variable domain (missing parts from reference TRBV28 and TRBJ1-5): DVKVTQSSRYLVKRTGEKVFLECVQDMDHENMFWYRQDPGLGLRLIYFSYDVKMKEKGDIPEGYSVSREKKERFSLILESASTNQTSMYLCASSFTVGQNSNQPQHFGDGTRLSIL.

The chain employs TRBV11-2 and TRBJ1-2, with a weak D call TRBD1 (5 bases). Trimming stripped 2 bases from V and 3 bases from J, with 13 bases between. Germline V gene lookup returns CDR1 SGHAT and CDR2 FQNNGV. The CDR3 has 15 residues. The CDR3 sequence: CASSLNPREHYGYTF. CDR3 DNA sequence: TGTGCCAGCAGCTTAAACCCCAGGGAGCACTATGGCTACACCTTC.

This chain joins TRBV19 and TRBJ1-5, with D possibly TRBD1 on 5 matching bases. Germline loops: CDR1 LNHDA, CDR2 SQIVND (reference sequence). With 5 bases removed from V and 0 bases from J, the gap between germline ends came to 20 bases. This CDR3 contains 18 residues. The chain's CDR3 is CASSPPRRGSYSNQPQHF. The CDR3 region has the DNA TGTGCCAGTAGTCCCCCGCGGAGGGGTTCCTATAGCAATCAGCCCCAGCATTTT.

The chain combines TRBV5-6 with TRBJ2-5; D uncertain. The V end was cut by 4 bases, the J end by 0 bases, with 13 bases between. The CDR3 totals 15 residues. Germline V gene data show CDR1 as SGHDT and CDR2 as YYEEEE. The CDR3 is CASSPPDPYQETQYF. The CDR3 bases are TGTGCCAGCAGCCCGCCGGATCCGTACCAAGAGACCCAGTACTTC. The full variable domain, its missing parts supplied by reference TRBV5-6 and TRBJ2-5, is DAGVTQSPTHLIKTRGQQVTLRCSPKSGHDTVSWYQQALGQGPQFIFQYYEEEERQRGNFPDRFSGHQFPNYSSELNVNALLLGDSALYLCASSPPDPYQETQYFGPGTRLLVL.

This sequence joins TRBV28 and TRBJ1-4, with D unresolved. Trimming left V 6 bases short and J 8 bases short, with 16 bases between. The CDR3 is 14 residues long. Germline CDR1 is MDHEN and CDR2 is SYDVKM. CDR3 nucleotides: TGTGCCAGCAGCCCAACCGGGCCAAGGGAAAAACTGTTTTTT. It codes for CASSPTGPREKLFF.

The chain couples TRBV5-1 to TRBJ1-2; 10 nucleotides match TRBD1. V dropped 4 bases and J dropped 8; count of bases not matched to a gene: 5. The CDR3 consists of 13 residues. Per germline, CDR1 SGHRS and CDR2 YFSETQ. CDR3 nucleotides: TGCGCCAGCAGCCCCGGGACAGGGGAGGGCTACACCTTC. Translation: CASSPGTGEGYTF. The full variable domain, with the rest looked up from reference TRBV5-1 and TRBJ1-2, is KAGVTQTPRYLIKTRGQQVTLSCSPISGHRSVSWYQQTPGQGLQFLFEYFSETQRNKGNFPGRFSGRQFSNSRSEMNVSTLELGDSALYLCASSPGTGEGYTFGSGTRLTVV.